The 28 T cell receptor beta chains reported below all come from one sample, sequenced in a study of blood T cell repertoires in COVID-19. Clones were sequenced by immunoSEQ multiplex PCR, and TCRdb holds only the in-frame ones, with some missing. The sample yields some 200,000 clones, approximately 80% seen once. The sequenced sample was peripheral blood. All receptors derive from a woman aged 50 to 60 with active or convalescent COVID-19.

The V and J genes are TRBV2 and TRBJ2-2; 8 bases fit TRBD1. The CDR3 loop spans 15 amino acids. J gave up 1 base and V 7 bases, and 5 bases lay outside the gene matches. Germline V CDR1 and CDR2: SNHLY, FYNNEI. CDR3 loop: CASTPDRENTGELFF. CDR3 nucleotide sequence: TGTGCCAGCACTCCGGACAGGGAGAACACCGGGGAGCTGTTTTTT.

The chain employs TRBV6-5 and TRBJ1-6, with TRBD1 as a possible D gene (5 bases). The germline CDR1 and CDR2 sequences are MNHEY and SVGAGI. V was trimmed by 6 bases and J by 9 bases, leaving 18 bases between them. The CDR3 consists of 15 residues. In DNA, the CDR3 is TGTGCCAGCAGGGGCGACAGACTGAAGATTTCACCCCTCCACTTT. Amino acids: CASRGDRLKISPLHF.

The rearrangement joins TRBV5-1 to TRBJ2-7, with D unresolved. The CDR3 covers 12 residues. V dropped 0 bases and J dropped 3 bases, with 4 bases sitting between them. CDR1 is SGHRS and CDR2 is YFSETQ in the germline V gene. The CDR3 region is CASSLAIYEQYF. The CDR3 region has the DNA TGCGCCAGCAGCTTGGCTATCTACGAGCAGTACTTC.

The V call is TRBV29-1, the J call TRBJ2-3; D gene uncertain. With 3 bases removed from V and 7 bases from J, the gap between germline ends came to 14 bases. There are 13 residues in the CDR3. From germline, CDR1 is SQVTM and CDR2 ANQGSEA. The CDR3, as DNA: TGCAGCGTTGAGCTGGAACTATCGAATACGCAGTATTTT. Amino acid sequence: CSVELELSNTQYF.

The J gene is TRBJ2-7, the V gene TRBV18; TRBD1 agrees at 7 bases. Germline CDR1 and CDR2: KGHSH and LQKENI. V trimming: 5 bases; J trimming: 5 bases; junction bases outside the gene matches: 6. This CDR3 is 13 amino acids long. CDR3 residues: CASSEQGLHEQYF. Written as DNA, the CDR3 is TGTGCCAGCTCAGAACAGGGGCTCCACGAGCAGTACTTC.

This sequence joins TRBV25-1 and TRBJ1-4; D possibly corresponds to TRBD1 (6 bases). The CDR3 has 17 residues. Trimming left V 6 bases short and J 0 bases short, with 17 bases between. Germline lookup yields CDR1 MGHDK and CDR2 SYGVNS. The CDR3 region has the DNA TGTGCCAGCAGCGGGGACACCCTAGGACCAACTAATGAAAAACTGTTTTTT. Translated: CASSGDTLGPTNEKLFF.

The chain has TRBV7-2 and TRBJ2-7; unclear D gene. CDR1 and CDR2 (germline): SGHTA, FQGNSA. This CDR3 is built from 11 residues. Trimming pared 4 bases from V and 7 bases from J, leaving 8 bases between. The CDR3 coding sequence is TGTGCCAGCAGCTCAGGTCTTGAGCAGTACTTC. Translating it yields CASSSGLEQYF.

The chain combines TRBV5-1 with TRBJ2-7; a weak D match, TRBD1 (6 bases). V was pared by 5 bases and J by 0 bases, with 6 bases between. CDR3 length: 12 residues. The V gene's germline CDR1 is SGHRS and CDR2 YFSETQ. CDR3 sequence (DNA): TGCGCCAGCAGGGACAGCTCCTACGAGCAGTACTTC. This sequence encodes CASRDSSYEQYF.

This chain joins TRBV7-2 and TRBJ1-3; TRBD1 might be the D (6 bases). The CDR3 is made up of 16 amino acids. Germline CDR1 SGHTA, CDR2 FQGNSA. V was shortened by 3 bases and J by 4 bases, with 16 bases between the two germline ends. The CDR3 loop is CASSFQQGMGGNTIYF. The CDR3 DNA is TGTGCCAGCAGCTTTCAACAGGGAATGGGGGGAAACACCATATATTTT.

The rearrangement links TRBV6-5 to TRBJ2-1; a possible D gene is TRBD2 (5 bases). Germline lookup yields CDR1 MNHEY and CDR2 SVGAGI. V was trimmed by 2 bases and J by 10 bases, leaving 12 bases between them. The CDR3 runs 13 residues. CDR3 sequence (DNA): TGTGCCAGCAGTTACAAACTAGGCATCGAGCAGTTCTTC. This codes for CASSYKLGIEQFF.

The chain couples TRBV5-1 to TRBJ2-5; TRBD2 is a possible D gene (5 bases). Germline V CDR1 and CDR2: SGHRS, YFSETQ. The ends were cut back, 0 bases at V and 5 bases at J, with 14 bases in the middle. The CDR3 has 15 residues. CDR3 sequence: CASSLGTSNLETQYF. DNA of the CDR3: TGCGCCAGCAGCTTGGGAACTAGTAATCTTGAGACCCAGTACTTC.

The chain links TRBV4-2 to TRBJ2-6, with D possibly being TRBD1 (5 bases). V was clipped by 2 bases and J by 0 bases, with 14 bases between them. CDR1 is LGHNA, CDR2 YNFKEQ, per germline. The CDR3 runs to 18 residues. CDR3 sequence: CASSQSPQGSSGANVLTF. CDR3 in DNA: TGTGCCAGCAGCCAAAGTCCCCAGGGAAGCTCTGGGGCCAACGTCCTGACTTTC.

The genes are TRBV9 and TRBJ2-3; maybe TRBD2 (6 bases). V lost 3 bases and J 0 bases, leaving 14 bases between the germline ends. The germline V gene has CDR1 SGDLS and CDR2 YYNGEE. The CDR3 is 16 amino acids. CDR3 coding DNA: TGTGCCAGCAGCGCCAAGACTAGGGATAGCACAGATACGCAGTATTTT. Translated, it gives CASSAKTRDSTDTQYF.

J is TRBJ2-7 and V is TRBV11-2; a possible D gene is TRBD2 (7 bases). In germline, CDR1 is SGHAT, CDR2 FQNNGV. The germline V and J ends were trimmed by 0 bases and 2 bases, with 14 bases remaining between them. This CDR3 region has 16 residues. The chain's CDR3 is CASSLEPRGGTYEQYF. CDR3 nucleotide sequence: TGTGCCAGCAGCTTAGAGCCGAGGGGGGGGACCTACGAGCAGTACTTC.

In this sample, this clone turned up once. The V gene is TRBV4-1, the J gene TRBJ1-2; a possible D gene is TRBD1 (5 bases). V lost 0 bases and J lost 5, with 13 bases in between. This CDR3 region has 15 residues. In germline, CDR1 is MGHRA, CDR2 YSYEKL. The DNA for the CDR3 is TGCGCCAGCAGCCAAGAGGGGGGATCCTCGTATGGCTACACCTTC. It encodes CASSQEGGSSYGYTF.

The chain has TRBV4-3 and TRBJ2-1; D unclear. Germline CDR1 reads LGHNA; CDR2 reads YSLEER. Deletions cut 2 bases from V and 0 bases from J, with 17 bases between. The CDR3 spans 18 residues. DNA for the CDR3: TGCGCCAGCAGCCAAACCCTTGGGCCCCCGAGCTCCTACAATGAGCAGTTCTTC. Protein: CASSQTLGPPSSYNEQFF.

This rearrangement joins TRBV7-2 to TRBJ2-7; 8 bases agree with TRBD1. This CDR3 comprises 15 residues. V dropped 1 base and J dropped 3; count of bases not matched to a gene: 5. Germline V gene data show CDR1 as SGHTA and CDR2 as FQGNSA. CDR3: CASSLDGTGIYEQYF. CDR3 sequence (DNA): TGTGCCAGCAGCTTAGACGGGACAGGAATCTACGAGCAGTACTTC.

The CDR3 bases are TGTGCCAGCAGCCAAAAGTTAGCGGGATGGAATGAGCAGTTCTTC. Its translation: CASSQKLAGWNEQFF. The J gene is TRBJ2-1, the V gene TRBV3-1 (or the pseudogene TRBV3-2); 8 bases are shared with TRBD2. The trim removed 2 bases at V and 7 bases at J, leaving 7 bases unmatched. Germline V gives CDR1 LGHDT, CDR2 YNNKEL (reference sequence). The CDR3 runs to 15 residues.

The rearrangement uses TRBV6-4 and TRBJ1-6; D might be TRBD1 (6 bases). The CDR3 loop spans 14 amino acids. Looked up from germline, CDR1 is MRHNA and CDR2 is SNTAGT. Trimming took 6 bases from V and 9 from J, leaving 15 bases between them. The CDR3 region has the DNA TGTGCCAGCAGGGCTACAGGGAAATTTTCACCCCTCCACTTT. Encoded protein: CASRATGKFSPLHF.

V usage is TRBV30 and J usage is TRBJ1-5; D possibly corresponds to TRBD1 (6 bases). CDR3 length equals 13 residues. CDR1 and CDR2 (germline): GTSNPN, SVGIG (reference sequence). Trimming stripped 3 bases from V and 7 bases from J, with 13 bases between. The CDR3 bases are TGTGCCTGGAGCGCAGGGGTTGGGCAGCCCCAGCATTTT. This codes for CAWSAGVGQPQHF.

This clone was observed a handful of times. The chain is built from TRBV10-3 and TRBJ1-1, with 8 bases matching TRBD1. The length of the CDR3 is 14 residues. Germline CDR1 ENHRY, CDR2 SYGVKD. Germline trimming cut 4 bases from V and 1 base from J; bases unmatched to any gene: 2. The CDR3 protein is CAISATGGNTEAFF. CDR3 nucleotides: TGTGCCATCAGTGCTACAGGGGGGAACACTGAAGCTTTCTTT.

This clone was picked up a small number of times. This chain uses TRBV2 with TRBJ2-2; 7 nucleotides line up with TRBD1. Germline lookup yields CDR1 SNHLY and CDR2 FYNNEI. The CDR3 consists of 15 residues. The J segment lost 3 bases and the V segment lost 3 bases, leaving 4 bases of the junction unmatched. CDR3 sequence: CASSDQGQYTGELFF. CDR3 in DNA: TGTGCCAGCAGTGACCAGGGACAGTACACCGGGGAGCTGTTTTTT.

This clone was counted a single time. In nucleotides, the CDR3 is TGTGCCAGCAGTTACTCGACAGGGGGCACCAACACTGAAGCTTTCTTT. It codes for CASSYSTGGTNTEAFF. The gene calls are TRBV6-2 or TRBV6-3 and TRBJ1-1; 10 positions match TRBD1. J was trimmed by 2 bases and V by 0 bases; bases with no gene match: 3. This CDR3 comprises 16 residues. Germline CDR1 and CDR2: MNHEY and SVGEGT.

This chain connects TRBV28 to TRBJ1-3, with D possibly being TRBD1 (6 bases). V was shortened by 8 bases and J by 2 bases, with 16 bases between the two germline ends. CDR1 and CDR2 from the germline V gene are MDHEN and SYDVKM. The CDR3 covers 15 residues. CDR3 loop: CASGGTGSPGNTIYF. For the CDR3, the DNA is TGTGCCAGCGGAGGAACAGGGAGCCCTGGAAACACCATATATTTT.

The chain couples TRBV30 to TRBJ1-1, with D unresolved. From germline, CDR1 is GTSNPN and CDR2 SVGIG (reference sequence). Trimming shortened V by 1 base and J by 8 bases, and 8 bases separated the two germline ends. The CDR3 is 11 amino acids. In nucleotides, the CDR3 is TGTGCCTGGAGTGAGGAGCAGGAAGCTTTCTTT. It translates to CAWSEEQEAFF.

CDR3 region: CASSVQRANSPLHF. The CDR3 DNA sequence: TGTGCCAGCAGTGTCCAGAGGGCAAATTCACCCCTCCACTTT. This sequence joins TRBV28 and TRBJ1-6; unclear D gene. This CDR3 comprises 14 residues. Germline CDR1 is MDHEN and CDR2 is SYDVKM. Between the trimmed V and J ends, which lost 5 bases and 7 bases, there was a span of 12 bases.

This clone has only a few counts. Other DNA sequences from this sample encode an identical CDR3 as well. V gene TRBV5-4 combines with J gene TRBJ2-1, with 7 bases identical to TRBD2. The V and J ends lost 2 bases and 5 bases, in that order; junction bases with no gene match: 7. Germline V lookup: CDR1 SGHNT, CDR2 YYREEE (reference sequence). The CDR3 length is 15 residues. The CDR3 sequence: CASSFIAGDHNEQFF. DNA for the CDR3: TGTGCCAGCAGCTTTATTGCGGGAGACCACAATGAGCAGTTCTTC.

This rearrangement joins TRBV7-2 to TRBJ2-7; 11 bases agree with TRBD1. The CDR3 totals 14 residues. CDR1 is SGHTA, CDR2 FQGNSA, per germline. With 3 bases clipped from V and 4 bases from J, the junction kept 2 bases outside the gene matches. The CDR3 DNA reads TGTGCCAGCAGCTTCGGGACAGGGGGTTACGAGCAGTACTTC. Amino acid sequence: CASSFGTGGYEQYF.